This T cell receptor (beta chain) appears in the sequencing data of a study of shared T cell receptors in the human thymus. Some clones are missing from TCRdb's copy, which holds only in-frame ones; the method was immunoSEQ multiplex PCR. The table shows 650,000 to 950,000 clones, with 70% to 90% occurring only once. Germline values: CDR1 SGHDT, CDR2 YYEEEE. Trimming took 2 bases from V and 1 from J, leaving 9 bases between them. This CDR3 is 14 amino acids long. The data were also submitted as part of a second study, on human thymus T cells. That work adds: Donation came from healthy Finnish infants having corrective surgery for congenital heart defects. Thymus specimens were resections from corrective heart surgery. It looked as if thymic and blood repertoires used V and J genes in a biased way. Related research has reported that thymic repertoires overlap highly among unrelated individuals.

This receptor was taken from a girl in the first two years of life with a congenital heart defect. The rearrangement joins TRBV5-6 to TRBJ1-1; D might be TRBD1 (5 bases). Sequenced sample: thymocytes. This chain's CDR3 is CASSLGDANTEAFF. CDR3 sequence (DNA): TGTGCCAGCAGCTTAGGGGATGCGAACACTGAAGCTTTCTTT.